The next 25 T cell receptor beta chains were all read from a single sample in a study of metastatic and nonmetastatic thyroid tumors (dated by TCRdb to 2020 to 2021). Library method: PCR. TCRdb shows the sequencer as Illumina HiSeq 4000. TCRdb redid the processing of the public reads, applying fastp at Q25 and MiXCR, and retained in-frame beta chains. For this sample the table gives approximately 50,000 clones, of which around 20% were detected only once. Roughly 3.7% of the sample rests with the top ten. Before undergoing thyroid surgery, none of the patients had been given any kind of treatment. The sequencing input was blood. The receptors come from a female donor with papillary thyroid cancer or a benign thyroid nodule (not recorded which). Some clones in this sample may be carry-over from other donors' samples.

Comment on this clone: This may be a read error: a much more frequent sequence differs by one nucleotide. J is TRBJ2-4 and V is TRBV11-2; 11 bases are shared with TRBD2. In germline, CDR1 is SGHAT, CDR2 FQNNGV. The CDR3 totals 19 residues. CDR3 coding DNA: TGTGCCAGCAGCTTAACTAGCGGGGGAAATAAGATAGCCAAAAACATTAAGTACTTC. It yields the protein CASSLTSGGNKIAKNIKYF. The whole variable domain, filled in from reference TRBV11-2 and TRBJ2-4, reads EAGVAQSPRYKIIEKRQSVAFWCNPISGHATLYWYQQILGQGPKLLIQFQNNGVVDDSQLPKDRFSAERLKGVDSTLKIQPAKLEDSAVYLCASSLTSGGNKIAKNIKYFGAGTRLSVL.

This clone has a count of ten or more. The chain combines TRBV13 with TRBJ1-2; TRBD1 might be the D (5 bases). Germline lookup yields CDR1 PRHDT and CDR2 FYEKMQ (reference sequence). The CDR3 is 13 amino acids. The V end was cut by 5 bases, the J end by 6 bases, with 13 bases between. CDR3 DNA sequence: TGTGCCAGCAGCCCCTACCCGGGACATGGCTACACCTTC. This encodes CASSPYPGHGYTF.

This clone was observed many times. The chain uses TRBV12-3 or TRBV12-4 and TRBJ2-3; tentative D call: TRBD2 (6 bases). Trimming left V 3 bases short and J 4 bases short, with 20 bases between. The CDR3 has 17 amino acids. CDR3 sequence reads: CASSFRRESINPDTQYF. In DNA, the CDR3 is TGTGCCAGCAGTTTTAGGCGGGAAAGTATTAACCCAGATACGCAGTATTTT.

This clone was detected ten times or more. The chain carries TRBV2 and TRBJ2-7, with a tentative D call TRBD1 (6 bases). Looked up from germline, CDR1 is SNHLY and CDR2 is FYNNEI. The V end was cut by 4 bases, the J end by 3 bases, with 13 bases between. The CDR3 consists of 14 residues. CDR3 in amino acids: CASSATGGGYEQYF. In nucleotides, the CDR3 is TGTGCCAGCAGTGCGACAGGAGGTGGCTACGAGCAGTACTTC.

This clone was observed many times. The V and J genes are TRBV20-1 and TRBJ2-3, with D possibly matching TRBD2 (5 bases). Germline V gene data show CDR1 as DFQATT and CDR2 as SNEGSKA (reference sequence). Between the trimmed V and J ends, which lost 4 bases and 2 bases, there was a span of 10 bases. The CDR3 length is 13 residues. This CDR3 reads CSANPGITDTQYF. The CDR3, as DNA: TGCAGTGCTAACCCGGGGATCACAGATACGCAGTATTTT.

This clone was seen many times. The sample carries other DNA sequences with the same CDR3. CDR3 coding DNA: TGCGCCAGCAGCTGGGATCCGACCGGGTCACCCCTCCACTTT. It encodes CASSWDPTGSPLHF. The rearrangement uses TRBV5-1 and TRBJ1-6, with D unclear. CDR1 and CDR2 (germline): SGHRS, YFSETQ. Between the trimmed V and J ends, which lost 3 bases and 10 bases, there was a span of 14 bases. This CDR3 is 14 amino acids long.

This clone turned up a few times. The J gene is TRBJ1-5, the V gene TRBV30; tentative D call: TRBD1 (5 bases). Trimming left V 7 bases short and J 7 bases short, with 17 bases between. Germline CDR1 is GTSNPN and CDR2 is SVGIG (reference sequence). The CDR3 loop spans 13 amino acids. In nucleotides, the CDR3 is TGTGCCTTCCCGTACCGGGGGGTGCAGCCCCAGCATTTT. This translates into CAFPYRGVQPQHF.

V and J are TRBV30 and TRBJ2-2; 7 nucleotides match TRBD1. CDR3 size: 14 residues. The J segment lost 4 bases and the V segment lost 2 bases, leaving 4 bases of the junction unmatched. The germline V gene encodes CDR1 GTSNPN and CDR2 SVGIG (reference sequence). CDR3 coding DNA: TGTGCCTGGAGTCGGACAGGCCCCACCGGGGAGCTGTTTTTT. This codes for CAWSRTGPTGELFF.

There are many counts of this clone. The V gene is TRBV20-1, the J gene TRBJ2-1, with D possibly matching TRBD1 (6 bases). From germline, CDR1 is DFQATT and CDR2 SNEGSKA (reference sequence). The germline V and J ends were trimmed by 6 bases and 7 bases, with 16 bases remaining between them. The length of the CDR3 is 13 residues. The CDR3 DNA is TGCAGTGCCCCGGACAGAGGGAGTAATGAGCAGTTCTTC. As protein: CSAPDRGSNEQFF.

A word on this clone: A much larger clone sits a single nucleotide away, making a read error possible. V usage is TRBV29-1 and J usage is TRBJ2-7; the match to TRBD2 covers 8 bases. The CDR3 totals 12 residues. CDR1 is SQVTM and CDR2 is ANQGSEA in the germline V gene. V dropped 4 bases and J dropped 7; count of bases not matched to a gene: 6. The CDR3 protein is CSVGGRSREQYF. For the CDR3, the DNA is TGCAGCGTTGGCGGGAGGTCCCGGGAGCAGTACTTC.

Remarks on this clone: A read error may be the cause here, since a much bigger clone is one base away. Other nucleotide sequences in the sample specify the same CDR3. The CDR3 protein is CASAGGGPTDTQYF. The CDR3 coding sequence is TGTGCCAGCGCCGGGGGAGGTCCAACAGATACGCAGTATTTT. V usage is TRBV28 and J usage is TRBJ2-3, with D possibly matching TRBD2 (6 bases). Germline CDR1 reads MDHEN; CDR2 reads SYDVKM. The V gene lost 8 bases and the J gene lost 3 bases, with 15 bases spanning the gap. This CDR3 contains 14 residues. The entire variable domain, with the rest obtained from reference TRBV28 and TRBJ2-3, is as follows: DVKVTQSSRYLVKRTGEKVFLECVQDMDHENMFWYRQDPGLGLRLIYFSYDVKMKEKGDIPEGYSVSREKKERFSLILESASTNQTSMYLCASAGGGPTDTQYFGPGTRLTVL.

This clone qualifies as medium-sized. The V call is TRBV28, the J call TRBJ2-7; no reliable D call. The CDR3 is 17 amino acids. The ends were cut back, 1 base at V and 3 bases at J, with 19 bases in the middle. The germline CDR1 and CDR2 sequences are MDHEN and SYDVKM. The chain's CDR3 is CASSLFSLGSTVYEQYF. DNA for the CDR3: TGTGCCAGCAGTTTATTTTCCTTGGGTTCCACCGTCTACGAGCAGTACTTC.

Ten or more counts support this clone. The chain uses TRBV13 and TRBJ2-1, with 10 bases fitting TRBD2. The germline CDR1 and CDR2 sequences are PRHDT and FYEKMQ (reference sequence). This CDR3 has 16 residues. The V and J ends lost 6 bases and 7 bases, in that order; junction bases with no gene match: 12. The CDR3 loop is CASSYTISGRLNEQFF. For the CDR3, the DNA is TGTGCCAGCAGTTATACTATTAGCGGGAGGTTAAATGAGCAGTTCTTC.

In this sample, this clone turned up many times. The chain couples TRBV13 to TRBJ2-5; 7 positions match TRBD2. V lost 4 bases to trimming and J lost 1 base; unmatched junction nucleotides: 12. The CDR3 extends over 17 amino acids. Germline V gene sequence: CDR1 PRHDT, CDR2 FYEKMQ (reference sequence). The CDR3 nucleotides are TGTGCCAGCAGCTCGCCTCTCGGGCTAGCGGTCCAAGAGACCCAGTACTTC. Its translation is CASSSPLGLAVQETQYF.

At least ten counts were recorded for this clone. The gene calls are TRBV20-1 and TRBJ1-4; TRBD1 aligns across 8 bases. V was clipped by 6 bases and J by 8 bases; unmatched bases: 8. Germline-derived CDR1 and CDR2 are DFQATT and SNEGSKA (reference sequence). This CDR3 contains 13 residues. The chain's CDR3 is CSALDRAGEKLFF. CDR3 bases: TGCAGTGCCCTGGACAGGGCTGGGGAAAAACTGTTTTTT.

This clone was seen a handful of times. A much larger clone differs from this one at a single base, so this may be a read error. CDR3 sequence (DNA): TGTGCCAGCAGACAGACCGGGACAGGACAAGCTTTCTTT. This gives the protein CASRQTGTGQAFF. This rearrangement joins TRBV28 to TRBJ1-1; TRBD1 agrees at 8 bases. This CDR3 has 13 amino acids. V dropped 6 bases and J dropped 9; count of bases not matched to a gene: 9. Germline-derived CDR1 and CDR2 are MDHEN and SYDVKM.

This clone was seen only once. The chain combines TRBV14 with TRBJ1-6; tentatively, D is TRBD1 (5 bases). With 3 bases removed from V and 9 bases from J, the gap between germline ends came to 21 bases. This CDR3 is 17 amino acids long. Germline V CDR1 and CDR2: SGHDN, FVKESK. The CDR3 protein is CASSQSPGHGPFSPLHF. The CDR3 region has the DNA TGTGCCAGCAGCCAGAGCCCCGGACATGGCCCATTTTCACCCCTCCACTTT.

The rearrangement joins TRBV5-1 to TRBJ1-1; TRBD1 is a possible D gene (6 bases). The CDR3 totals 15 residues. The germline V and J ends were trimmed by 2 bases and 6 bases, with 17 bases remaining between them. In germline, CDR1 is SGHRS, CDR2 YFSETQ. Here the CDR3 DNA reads TGCGCCAGCAGCTTTTCTGGGGGCGTTCGCGCTGAAGCTTTCTTT. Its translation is CASSFSGGVRAEAFF.

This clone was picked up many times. The CDR3 here is CASTQEGILSSYEQYF. The DNA for the CDR3 is TGTGCCAGCACCCAAGAGGGTATACTTAGCTCCTACGAGCAGTACTTC. J is TRBJ2-7 and V is TRBV11-1, with TRBD2 as a possible D gene (5 bases). Germline CDR1 and CDR2: SGHAT and FQDESV (reference sequence). V lost 7 bases, J lost 0 bases, and 19 bases lay in between. The CDR3 covers 16 residues.

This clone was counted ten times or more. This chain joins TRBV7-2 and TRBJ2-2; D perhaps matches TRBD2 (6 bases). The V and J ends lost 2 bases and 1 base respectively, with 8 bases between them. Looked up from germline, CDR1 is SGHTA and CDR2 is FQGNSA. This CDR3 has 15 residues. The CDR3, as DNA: TGTGCCAGCAGCTTAAAAGCGGGGAACACCGGGGAGCTGTTTTTT. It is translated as CASSLKAGNTGELFF.

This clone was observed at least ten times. The CDR3 DNA sequence: TGTGCCAGCTCACCGGGGTACAGCTACGAGCAGTACTTC. Protein: CASSPGYSYEQYF. This chain uses TRBV18 with TRBJ2-7; D gene uncertain. This CDR3 region has 13 residues. V dropped 3 bases and J dropped 3 bases, with 9 bases sitting between them. Germline CDR1 reads KGHSH; CDR2 reads LQKENI. The whole variable domain, remainder taken from reference TRBV18 and TRBJ2-7, is NAGVMQNPRHLVRRRGQEARLRCSPMKGHSHVYWYRQLPEEGLKFMVYLQKENIIDESGMPKERFSAEFPKEGPSILRIQQVVRGDSAAYFCASSPGYSYEQYFGPGTRLTVT.

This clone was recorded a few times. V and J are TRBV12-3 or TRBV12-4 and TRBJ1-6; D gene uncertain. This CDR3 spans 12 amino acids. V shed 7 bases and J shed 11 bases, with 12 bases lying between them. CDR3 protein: CASNIQNPPLHF. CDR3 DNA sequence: TGTGCCAGCAACATACAGAATCCACCCCTCCACTTT.

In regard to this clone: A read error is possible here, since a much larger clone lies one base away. CDR3 nucleotide sequence: TGCAGTGCTTTGGCGGCGAGGTATGGCTACACCTTC. It codes for CSALAARYGYTF. The V and J genes are TRBV20-1 and TRBJ1-2; D not certain. CDR3 size: 12 residues. The V gene's germline CDR1 is DFQATT and CDR2 SNEGSKA (reference sequence). V lost 5 bases and J 5 bases, leaving 12 bases between the germline ends.

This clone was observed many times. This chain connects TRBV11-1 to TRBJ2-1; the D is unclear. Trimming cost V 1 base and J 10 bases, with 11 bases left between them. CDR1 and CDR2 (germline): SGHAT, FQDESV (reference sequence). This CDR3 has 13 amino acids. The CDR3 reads CASSLGARGEQFF. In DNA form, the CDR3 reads TGTGCCAGCAGCTTAGGGGCCCGTGGCGAGCAGTTCTTC.

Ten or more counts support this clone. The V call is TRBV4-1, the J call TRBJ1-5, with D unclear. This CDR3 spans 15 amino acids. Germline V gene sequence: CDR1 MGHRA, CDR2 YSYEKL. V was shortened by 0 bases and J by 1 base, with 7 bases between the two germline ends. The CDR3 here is CASSQDGGSNQPQHF. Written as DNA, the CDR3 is TGCGCCAGCAGCCAAGATGGTGGGAGCAATCAGCCCCAGCATTTT.